These T cell receptor beta chains were read from a single sample in a study of T cell repertoires in cytomegalovirus infection. Using its own MiXCR run on the reads, TCRdb lists one record per CDR3 protein. The data contain just under 550,000 distinct CDR3 sequences, around a quarter of them singletons. The specimen was PBMCs. Receptors were obtained from a human donor in good health (CMV status not recorded). Some clones in this sample may be carry-over from other donors' samples. The CDR3 runs from the conserved cysteine through the conserved F or W. Fields, in order: CDR3 DNA, CDR3 protein, J gene, CDR3 length, V gene, clone size, D gene. D genes are given only for firm matches. Size tells how often a clone was seen (once, few, many) or the class of an expanded clone, and some rows leave it out.

DNA: TGCGCCAGCAGCTTGCAGTACGGGGGAGGGGAGACCCAGTACTTC; CDR3: CASSLQYGGGETQYF; J: TRBJ2-5; length: 15; V: TRBV5-1; size: NA; D: TRBD2
DNA: TGCGCCAGCAGCCAAGATAGTCAGAGCGCCCTTTTCGGGCAGTACTTC; CDR3: CASSQDSQSALFGQYF; J: TRBJ2-7; length: 16; V: TRBV4-1; size: NA; D: NA
DNA: TGTGCCAGCAGCGTCGACCTAGCGGGGGCCTTGGATGAGCAGTTCTTC; CDR3: CASSVDLAGALDEQFF; J: TRBJ2-1; length: 16; V: TRBV5-5; size: NA; D: TRBD2
DNA: TGTGCCAGCAGCCAAGAAGGCTTACGGCTCTCTGGGGCCAACGTCCTGACTTTC; CDR3: CASSQEGLRLSGANVLTF; J: TRBJ2-6; length: 18; V: TRBV3-1; size: NA; D: NA
DNA: TGCGCCAGCAGCCAAGGGAGGACTAATGAAAAACTGTTTTTT; CDR3: CASSQGRTNEKLFF; J: TRBJ1-4; length: 14; V: TRBV4-1; size: few; D: NA
DNA: TGTGCCAGCAGCCAAGGCGGGGCTGGGGCCAACGTCCTGACTTTC; CDR3: CASSQGGAGANVLTF; J: TRBJ2-6; length: 15; V: TRBV3-1; size: NA; D: NA
DNA: TGTGCCAGTAGTCCACAACTAGCGGGAGGGCCTGGTGAGCAGTTCTTC; CDR3: CASSPQLAGGPGEQFF; J: TRBJ2-1; length: 16; V: TRBV19; size: NA; D: TRBD2
DNA: TGTGCCAGCAGCTTTCCTGGACTAGCGGGAGTAGATGAGCAGTTCTTC; CDR3: CASSFPGLAGVDEQFF; J: TRBJ2-1; length: 16; V: TRBV7-9; size: NA; D: TRBD2
DNA: TGTGCCAGCAGCTCTAGCGGGAGCCACAATGAGCAGTTCTTC; CDR3: CASSSSGSHNEQFF; J: TRBJ2-1; length: 14; V: TRBV7-2; size: many; D: TRBD2
DNA: TGTGCCAGCAGCCCACTTATTAAAACAGGGAACAATGAGCAGTTCTTC; CDR3: CASSPLIKTGNNEQFF; J: TRBJ2-1; length: 16; V: TRBV12-3/TRBV12-4; size: few; D: NA
DNA: TGCGCCAGCAGGGCCGACGAGACCCAGTACTTC; CDR3: CASRADETQYF; J: TRBJ2-5; length: 11; V: TRBV5-1; size: NA; D: NA
DNA: TGTGCCAGCAGTTCGGGACAGCTTACAACTAATGAAAAACTGTTTTTT; CDR3: CASSSGQLTTNEKLFF; J: TRBJ1-4; length: 16; V: TRBV12-3/TRBV12-4; size: few; D: TRBD1
DNA: TGTGCCAGCAGACTCCGCCAGGGGGCAAACTACAATGAGCAGTTCTTC; CDR3: CASRLRQGANYNEQFF; J: TRBJ2-1; length: 16; V: TRBV7-2; size: NA; D: TRBD1
DNA: TGTGCCAGCAGCTTGCGGTCAGGGAGGGATACAGATACGCAGTATTTT; CDR3: CASSLRSGRDTDTQYF; J: TRBJ2-3; length: 16; V: TRBV5-5; size: NA; D: TRBD2
DNA: TGTGCCAGTGGACTAGCGGCATCCGGGGAGCTGTTTTTT; CDR3: CASGLAASGELFF; J: TRBJ2-2; length: 13; V: TRBV12-3/TRBV12-4; size: few; D: TRBD2
DNA: TGTGCCAGCAGTTACGCAGGGGTTGGGTCGCGTCAGCCCCAGCATTTT; CDR3: CASSYAGVGSRQPQHF; J: TRBJ1-5; length: 16; V: TRBV6-2/TRBV6-3; size: NA; D: NA
DNA: TGTGCCAGCAGTTCACGAGCGAGGGAGTTTTCAGATACGCAGTATTTT; CDR3: CASSSRAREFSDTQYF; J: TRBJ2-3; length: 16; V: TRBV6-2/TRBV6-3; size: NA; D: NA
DNA: TGTGCCAGCAGCTTATCAGGGTCGTATCAGCCCCAGCATTTT; CDR3: CASSLSGSYQPQHF; J: TRBJ1-5; length: 14; V: TRBV11-2; size: NA; D: NA
DNA: TGTGCCAGCAGCCCCCCGGCTAGCGGGATCTACAATGAGCAGTTCTTC; CDR3: CASSPPASGIYNEQFF; J: TRBJ2-1; length: 16; V: TRBV7-9; size: few; D: TRBD2
DNA: TGTGCCAGCCAAATCGGCCCCATCGGGGCCGAGCAGTTCTTC; CDR3: CASQIGPIGAEQFF; J: TRBJ2-1; length: 14; V: TRBV6-1; size: few; D: NA
DNA: TGTGCCAGCAGCTTTGCGGGACAGGGGGCATCACCCCTCCACTTT; CDR3: CASSFAGQGASPLHF; J: TRBJ1-6; length: 15; V: TRBV7-9; size: few; D: TRBD1
DNA: TGTGCCAGCGGACCGGGACAGGCGTTTAATGAAAAACTGTTTTTT; CDR3: CASGPGQAFNEKLFF; J: TRBJ1-4; length: 15; V: TRBV7-9; size: NA; D: TRBD1
DNA: TGTGCCAGCAGCTTAGCGGGGACAGGCGCTAATGAAAAACTGTTTTTT; CDR3: CASSLAGTGANEKLFF; J: TRBJ1-4; length: 16; V: TRBV7-8; size: many; D: TRBD1
DNA: TGTGCCAGCACTTCCCTTGAGGGTGGCCAGCCCCAGCATTTT; CDR3: CASTSLEGGQPQHF; J: TRBJ1-5; length: 14; V: TRBV2; size: NA; D: NA
DNA: TGTGCCAGCAGCCCGCTGACACCCCGTGCCACAGATACGCAGTATTTT; CDR3: CASSPLTPRATDTQYF; J: TRBJ2-3; length: 16; V: TRBV7-9; size: NA; D: NA
DNA: TGTGCCATCAGTGAGTCGCGAGGGTTTGGGGTTAATCAGCCCCAGCATTTT; CDR3: CAISESRGFGVNQPQHF; J: TRBJ1-5; length: 17; V: TRBV10-3; size: NA; D: NA
DNA: TGTGCCAGCAGTCAACCCCTCTCCTTGGCTACCGGGGAGCTGTTTTTT; CDR3: CASSQPLSLATGELFF; J: TRBJ2-2; length: 16; V: TRBV27; size: NA; D: NA
DNA: TGCAGTGCTAGGGCCACGAGCTACAATGAGCAGTTCTTC; CDR3: CSARATSYNEQFF; J: TRBJ2-1; length: 13; V: TRBV20-1; size: few; D: NA
DNA: TGTGCCAGCAGTTTCTTGACAGGGGTGTATAATTCACCCCTCCACTTT; CDR3: CASSFLTGVYNSPLHF; J: TRBJ1-6; length: 16; V: TRBV27; size: many; D: TRBD1
DNA: TGTACCAGCAGCCGGGGACTAGCGAACACCGGGGAGCTGTTTTTT; CDR3: CTSSRGLANTGELFF; J: TRBJ2-2; length: 15; V: TRBV11-3; size: NA; D: TRBD2
DNA: TGCAGTGCTAGTACAGGGATGAGGACACCCCTCCACTTT; CDR3: CSASTGMRTPLHF; J: TRBJ1-6; length: 13; V: TRBV20-1; size: NA; D: NA
DNA: TGTGCCAGCAGTTACCTAGGGTCCACTGAAGCTTTCTTT; CDR3: CASSYLGSTEAFF; J: TRBJ1-1; length: 13; V: TRBV6-5; size: few; D: NA
DNA: TGTGCCACCAGCAGAGATACTCTAGCGGAGGTCCAAGGGGGGCAGTTCTTC; CDR3: CATSRDTLAEVQGGQFF; J: TRBJ2-1; length: 17; V: TRBV15; size: NA; D: NA
DNA: TGTGCCAGCAGGGGACTGAGAGGGAGGACAGATACGCAGTATTTT; CDR3: CASRGLRGRTDTQYF; J: TRBJ2-3; length: 15; V: TRBV27; size: few; D: NA
DNA: TGTGCCAGCAGCTTGGACCCGGGACAGCCCCTCAATGAGCAGTTCTTC; CDR3: CASSLDPGQPLNEQFF; J: TRBJ2-1; length: 16; V: TRBV5-5; size: few; D: TRBD1
DNA: TGTGCCAGCAGCTTGGCTCTTACGAACACCGAGGAGCTGTTTTTT; CDR3: CASSLALTNTEELFF; J: TRBJ2-2; length: 15; V: TRBV5-4; size: NA; D: NA
DNA: TGCGCCAGCAGCAAACTCAGGGCGGTTGAGCAGTTCTTC; CDR3: CASSKLRAVEQFF; J: TRBJ2-1; length: 13; V: TRBV4-1; size: NA; D: NA
DNA: TGTGCCAGCAGCTTAGCAGGTATCGGACAAGAGAAGACCCAGTACTTC; CDR3: CASSLAGIGQEKTQYF; J: TRBJ2-5; length: 16; V: TRBV7-2; size: many; D: NA
DNA: TGTGCCAGCAGTTATACAACAGGGGCCCTAGAAAGGAATCAGCCCCAGCATTTT; CDR3: CASSYTTGALERNQPQHF; J: TRBJ1-5; length: 18; V: TRBV6-2/TRBV6-3; size: NA; D: TRBD1
DNA: TGTGCCAGCAGTTACGCAAGGACTACCAACGGAGAGGATACGCAGTATTTT; CDR3: CASSYARTTNGEDTQYF; J: TRBJ2-3; length: 17; V: TRBV6-5; size: NA; D: NA
DNA: TGCGCCAGCAGCCAGGAGACAGGGGTCTACGAGCAGTACTTC; CDR3: CASSQETGVYEQYF; J: TRBJ2-7; length: 14; V: TRBV4-1; size: few; D: TRBD1
DNA: TGTGCCAGCAGTTACTCGGGGCTAGCGGGAGGGAGCTCCTACAATGAGCAGTTCTTC; CDR3: CASSYSGLAGGSSYNEQFF; J: TRBJ2-1; length: 19; V: TRBV6-2/TRBV6-3; size: NA; D: TRBD2
DNA: TGTGCCAGCAGCTTGTCCCGGGACAGGGGGCTCGGCACTGAAGCTTTCTTT; CDR3: CASSLSRDRGLGTEAFF; J: TRBJ1-1; length: 17; V: TRBV5-6; size: NA; D: TRBD1
DNA: TGTGCCAGCAGCTTAGCCCCTGGACTAGCGGGGACTTACAATGAGCAGTTCTTC; CDR3: CASSLAPGLAGTYNEQFF; J: TRBJ2-1; length: 18; V: TRBV7-9; size: NA; D: TRBD2
DNA: TGCAGTGCTACCGATTCTAGCGGAGCCACAGATACGCAGTATTTT; CDR3: CSATDSSGATDTQYF; J: TRBJ2-3; length: 15; V: TRBV20-1; size: NA; D: TRBD2
DNA: TGTGCCAGCAGCCCCCTGGGACTAGCGGGGAGGGGACGGGAGACCCAGTACTTC; CDR3: CASSPLGLAGRGRETQYF; J: TRBJ2-5; length: 18; V: TRBV14; size: NA; D: TRBD2
DNA: TGTGCCAGCAGTTTAGGGGCAGGGTCAGGAGGCGGCTACACCTTC; CDR3: CASSLGAGSGGGYTF; J: TRBJ1-2; length: 15; V: TRBV12-3/TRBV12-4; size: NA; D: NA
DNA: TGTGCCAGCAGCGCGACCCCTAGCTCCTACAATGAGCAGTTCTTC; CDR3: CASSATPSSYNEQFF; J: TRBJ2-1; length: 15; V: TRBV7-3; size: many; D: NA